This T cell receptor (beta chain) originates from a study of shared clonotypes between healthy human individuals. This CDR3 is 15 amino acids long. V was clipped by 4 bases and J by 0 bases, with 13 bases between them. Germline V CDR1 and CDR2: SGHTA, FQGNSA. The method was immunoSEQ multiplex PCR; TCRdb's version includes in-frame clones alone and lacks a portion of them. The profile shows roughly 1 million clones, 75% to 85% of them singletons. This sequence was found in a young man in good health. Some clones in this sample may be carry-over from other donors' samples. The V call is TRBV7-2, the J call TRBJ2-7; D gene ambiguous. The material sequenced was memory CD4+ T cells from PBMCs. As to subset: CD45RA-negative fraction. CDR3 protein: CASSSTLSDSYEQYF. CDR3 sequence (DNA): TGTGCCAGCAGCTCCACCCTCTCAGACTCCTACGAGCAGTACTTC.